This is a list of T cell receptor beta chains from one sample in a study of blood T cell repertoires in COVID-19. The assay was immunoSEQ multiplex PCR, and TCRdb's table has in-frame clones only and misses some. Of hundreds of thousands of clones in the sample, around four fifths were seen once. Sequences were obtained from peripheral blood. The receptors originated from a man between 40 and 49 years old with acute or convalescent COVID-19. CDR3s include the opening cysteine and the closing phenylalanine or tryptophan. D genes are given only for firm matches. For some rows the clone size is stated as once, few or many, or as a class when expanded; others skip it.

clone_size j_call v_call d_call cdr3_aa cdr3_nt
few TRBJ2-1 TRBV5-1 TRBD2 CASSLLPSGEYNEQFF TGCGCCAGCAGCTTGTTGCCTAGCGGAGAATACAATGAGCAGTTCTTC
NA TRBJ2-7 TRBV7-2 TRBD2 CASSLEGVAGYEQYF TGTGCCAGCAGCTTAGAAGGGGTAGCGGGATACGAGCAGTACTTC
NA TRBJ2-7 TRBV6-1 NA CASSEGASYEQYF TGTGCCAGCAGTGAAGGGGCTTCCTACGAGCAGTACTTC
NA TRBJ2-2 TRBV19 NA CASSLDRWSGELFF TGTGCCAGTAGTCTCGACAGGTGGTCCGGGGAGCTGTTTTTT
NA TRBJ1-5 TRBV7-2 NA CASSLAGRGQPQHF TGTGCCAGCAGTCTAGCCGGCAGGGGTCAGCCCCAGCATTTT
NA TRBJ2-7 TRBV27 NA CASTSKYREYEQYF TGTGCCAGCACCTCAAAGTACAGAGAGTACGAGCAGTACTTC
NA TRBJ2-7 TRBV27 TRBD2 CASSGYSGSLEEQYF TGTGCCAGCAGTGGATATAGCGGGAGTCTGGAAGAGCAGTACTTC
many TRBJ1-3 TRBV28 NA CASSLVRQGVNTIYF TGTGCCAGCAGTTTAGTCCGGCAGGGTGTAAACACCATATATTTT
once TRBJ1-3 TRBV10-3 NA CAISPRGERGNTIYF TGTGCCATCAGCCCTCGGGGGGAGAGAGGAAACACCATATATTTT
NA TRBJ1-5 TRBV6-2/TRBV6-3 TRBD1 CASSPGTGGASNQPQHF TGTGCCAGCAGTCCCGGGACAGGGGGCGCGAGCAATCAGCCCCAGCATTTT
NA TRBJ1-1 TRBV6-5 NA CASWGLAEAFF TGTGCCAGCTGGGGGCTAGCTGAAGCTTTCTTT
NA TRBJ2-5 TRBV7-2 TRBD2 CASSLVGSSGETQYF TGTGCCAGCAGCTTAGTAGGTTCTAGCGGGGAGACCCAGTACTTC
NA TRBJ1-1 TRBV5-1 TRBD1 CASSLDGDRQAFF TGCGCCAGCAGCTTGGACGGGGACAGACAAGCTTTCTTT
NA TRBJ1-4 TRBV18 TRBD1 CASSPQTGEIPVLF TGTGCCAGCTCACCACAGACAGGGGAAATTCCTGTGCTTTTT
NA TRBJ1-1 TRBV30 TRBD1 CAWSLGQGEAFF TGTGCCTGGAGCTTGGGACAGGGAGAAGCTTTCTTT
NA TRBJ2-7 TRBV15 TRBD1 CATSEDREDEQYF TGTGCCACCAGCGAGGACAGGGAGGACGAGCAGTACTTC
NA TRBJ2-3 TRBV29-1 NA CSVEGYLDTDTQYF TGCAGCGTTGAAGGCTACCTTGACACAGATACGCAGTATTTT
once TRBJ2-7 TRBV7-8 TRBD2 CASSHPGLAVYEQYF TGTGCCAGCAGCCACCCGGGACTAGCGGTATACGAGCAGTACTTC
few TRBJ2-7 TRBV6-1 NA CASSEGLDLAYEQYF TGTGCCAGCAGTGAAGGGCTGGACTTAGCCTACGAGCAGTACTTC
NA TRBJ2-1 TRBV29-1 TRBD2 CSVGAGGYNKQFF TGCAGCGTAGGAGCGGGAGGGTACAATAAGCAGTTCTTC
few TRBJ1-1 TRBV10-1 TRBD1 CASSPGTVNTEAFF TGCGCCAGCAGTCCCGGGACAGTAAATACTGAAGCTTTCTTT
NA TRBJ2-7 TRBV10-1 TRBD2 CASSDQMTSGRSYEQYF TGCGCCAGCAGTGACCAAATGACTAGCGGGAGAAGCTACGAGCAGTACTTC
NA TRBJ1-1 TRBV3-1/TRBV3-2 NA CASSPSASEAFF TGTGCCAGCAGCCCCAGCGCCTCCGAAGCTTTCTTT
NA TRBJ1-1 TRBV19 TRBD1 CASSLQGADTEAFF TGTGCCAGTAGTTTACAGGGGGCGGACACTGAAGCTTTCTTT
once TRBJ2-1 TRBV7-8 NA CASLQGNYNEQFF TGTGCCAGCCTACAGGGTAATTACAATGAGCAGTTCTTC
many TRBJ2-3 TRBV5-1 TRBD1 CASFRGQDTDTQYF TGCGCCAGCTTCCGAGGACAGGACACAGATACGCAGTATTTT
NA TRBJ2-5 TRBV7-8 NA CASSLLTAGETQYF TGTGCCAGCAGCTTATTGACTGCGGGGGAGACCCAGTACTTC
NA TRBJ1-2 TRBV25-1 NA CASSGLANYGYTF TGTGCCAGCAGTGGTTTAGCTAACTATGGCTACACCTTC
NA TRBJ2-7 TRBV2 TRBD2 CASTQGASGSREQYF TGTGCCAGCACCCAGGGGGCTAGCGGGAGCCGCGAGCAGTACTTC
NA TRBJ1-1 TRBV30 NA CAWSVRRVVTEAFF TGTGCCTGGAGTGTACGGAGGGTTGTCACTGAAGCTTTCTTT
NA TRBJ1-3 TRBV19 TRBD1 CASAQGAAGGNTIYF TGTGCCAGCGCTCAGGGGGCAGCGGGGGGAAACACCATATATTTT
NA TRBJ2-3 TRBV2 TRBD2 CASRQGLAGTDTQYF TGTGCCAGCAGACAGGGACTAGCGGGCACAGATACGCAGTATTTT
NA TRBJ1-5 TRBV10-2 NA CASSDLLGAYQPQHF TGCGCCAGCAGTGACTTATTAGGGGCTTATCAGCCCCAGCATTTT
few TRBJ1-1 TRBV11-2 NA CASSSERWDTRMNTEAFF TGTGCCAGCAGCTCCGAGCGGTGGGACACCAGGATGAACACTGAAGCTTTCTTT
NA TRBJ1-1 TRBV18 TRBD1 CASSPQAGQGGEAFF TGTGCCAGCTCACCACAAGCGGGACAGGGGGGTGAAGCTTTCTTT
NA TRBJ1-5 TRBV12-3/TRBV12-4 NA CASSLDVRRTQHF TGTGCCAGCAGCCTCGATGTGCGGCGGACCCAGCATTTT
NA TRBJ1-1 TRBV30 NA CAWLPPTTGPTEAFF TGTGCCTGGTTGCCGCCAACGACAGGACCCACTGAAGCTTTCTTT
NA TRBJ2-7 TRBV5-1 TRBD2 CASSLGLAGSYEQYF TGCGCCAGCAGCTTGGGACTAGCGGGATCCTACGAGCAGTACTTC
NA TRBJ1-5 TRBV7-2 NA CASSFAGLLGQPQHF TGTGCCAGCAGCTTTGCGGGGTTGTTGGGTCAGCCCCAGCATTTT
few TRBJ2-7 TRBV25-1 TRBD1 CASSPWTGAYEQYF TGTGCCAGCAGTCCCTGGACAGGGGCATACGAGCAGTACTTC
NA TRBJ1-3 TRBV9 NA CASSVAAAGGGTGNTIYF TGTGCCAGCAGCGTAGCGGCTGCAGGTGGGGGGACTGGAAACACCATATATTTT